This TCR beta chain is drawn from a study of blood T cell repertoires in COVID-19. The overall study: Donors in the United States, Italy and Spain gave samples during acute or convalescent COVID-19. T cells, B-cell-depleted T cells, or PBMCs supplied cDNA or gDNA.

V dropped 9 bases and J dropped 5; count of bases not matched to a gene: 8. Germline V gene lookup returns CDR1 MNHEY and CDR2 SVGAGI. The CDR3 extends over 14 amino acids. Methods used by the authors: Amplification of reference gene primers was used by the study to estimate nucleated cell counts. Data came from immunoSEQ multiplex PCR; TCRdb stores just in-frame clones and leaves some out. The V and J calls and clone size come from that table; D and trimming were worked out from the DNA. Altogether about 140,000 clones are present, roughly 81% being singletons, with the ten largest covering roughly 9%.

The TCR originated in a woman in her 50s with active or convalescent COVID-19. Sequenced material: peripheral blood. The rearrangement uses TRBV6-5 and TRBJ1-5; 9 bases align to TRBD1. As DNA, the CDR3 is TGTGCCAGACCTTCGACAGGGGGAGATCAGCCCCAGCATTTT. It codes for CARPSTGGDQPQHF.